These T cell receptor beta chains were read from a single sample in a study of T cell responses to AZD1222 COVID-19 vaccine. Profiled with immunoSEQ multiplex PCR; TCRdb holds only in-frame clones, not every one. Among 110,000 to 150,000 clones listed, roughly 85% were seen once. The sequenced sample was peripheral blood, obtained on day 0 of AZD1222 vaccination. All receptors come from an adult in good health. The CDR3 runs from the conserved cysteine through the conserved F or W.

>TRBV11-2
CASSLVGGANVLTF
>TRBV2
CASTATGTGWEKLFF
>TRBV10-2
CASSESRGILGDNEQFF
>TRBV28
CASSLGLSGTYEQYF
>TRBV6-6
CASSYSEGNTEAFF
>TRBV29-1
CSVEIRTGLSGYTF
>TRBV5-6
CASRKQVNEKLFF
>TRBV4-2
CASSQDSNSRVGTYEQYF
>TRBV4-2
CASSQEGTGSYEQYF
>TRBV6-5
CASSQGGGYTF
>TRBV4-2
CASSQTGADEKLFF
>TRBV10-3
CAISGDLNRAHGYTF
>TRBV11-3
CASSEGAGSFYEQYF
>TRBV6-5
CASSVGQGSYEQYF
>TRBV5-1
CASSLHRGNTEAFF
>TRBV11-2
CASSDPGTRGPFDTQYF
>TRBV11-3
CASSLAIAGGRYNEQFF
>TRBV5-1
CASRFPDSPLHF
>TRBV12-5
CASGLREGNSPLHF
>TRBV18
CASSPNMWGYTF
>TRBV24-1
CATSDATRNSKNIQYF
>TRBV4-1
CASRDMGLGSGNTIYF
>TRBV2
CASSADRGAPYSPLHF
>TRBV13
CASSRTGTPAAGYGYTF
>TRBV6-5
CASQRQGTDTQYF
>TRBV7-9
CASSSLGDQPQHF
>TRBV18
CASSPRNRQMNTEAFF
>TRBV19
CASSISPARAEAFF
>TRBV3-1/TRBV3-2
CASSLGSRSGNTIYF
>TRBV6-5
CASRRSMGETQYF
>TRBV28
CASSLPSNSPLHF
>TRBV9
CASSDGQGYEQYF
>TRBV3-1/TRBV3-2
CASSAGGGSPLHF
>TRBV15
CATGWGSSTDTQYF
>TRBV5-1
CASSQGTTNEKLFF
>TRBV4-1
CASSQASRENSPLHF
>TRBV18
CASSGLGGIGVLAKNIQYF
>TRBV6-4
CASSESSHNEQFF
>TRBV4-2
CASSQDRTSGGFKQETQYF
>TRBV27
CATHLAGLNEQFF
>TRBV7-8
CASSSTVNYGYTF
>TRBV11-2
CASSLGAGFTDTQYF
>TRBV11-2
CASSRYLPSFDEQYF
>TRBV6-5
CASSKQEPGSYEQYF
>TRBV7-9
CATLSGAGYGYTF
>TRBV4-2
CASSQSGTPVGETQYF
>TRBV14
CASSHVPSEQFF
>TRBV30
CAWSRTGTTGYTF
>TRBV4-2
CASSQDRGKANYGYTF
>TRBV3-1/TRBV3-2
CASGQGAYNEQFF
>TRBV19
CASSITGGAGNQPQHF